This T cell receptor beta chain was recorded in a study of T-cell reconstitution after alpha-beta-depleted transplantation in children. This clonotype was detected a few times. Unique molecular identifiers were incorporated during preparation of the TCRbeta library. TCRdb passed the PCR reads through MiXCR, listing each CDR3 protein once. This sample has 420,000 or so distinct CDR3 sequences; 9.5% to 13% occur once, and the top ten carry about 5%. This sequence originates from a human donor who donated a stem cell graft to a child with acute myeloid leukemia. Source: PBMCs from the stem cell graft donor, taken from the stem cell graft.

DNA for the CDR3: TGTGCCAGCAGCTCAGGGGGACTAGCGGGAGTTCCCGCTTACGACTCCTACAATGAGCAGTTCTTC. It codes for CASSSGGLAGVPAYDSYNEQFF. The rearrangement links TRBV7-1 to TRBJ2-1; TRBD2 matches 14 bases. TRBV7-1 is designated an ORF whose function remains uncertain. The CDR3 has 22 amino acids. V was clipped by 1 base and J by 0 bases; unmatched bases: 14.